The 17 T cell receptor beta chains below all came from one sample that was sequenced in a study of blood T cell repertoires in COVID-19. Sequencing was performed with immunoSEQ multiplex PCR; in TCRdb, only in-frame clones are kept and a portion is missing. The table includes some 200,000 clones, approximately 90% detected once. Specimen: peripheral blood. These receptors originate from a man aged 50 to 60 with acute or convalescent COVID-19.

The chain links TRBV2 to TRBJ1-4; 9 bases line up with TRBD1. V trimming: 4 bases; J trimming: 8 bases; junction bases outside the gene matches: 8. From germline, CDR1 is SNHLY and CDR2 FYNNEI. This CDR3 is 15 amino acids long. CDR3 DNA: TGTGCCAGCAGTGGCCTGGACAGGGGCGAGGAAAAACTGTTTTTT. It is translated as CASSGLDRGEEKLFF.

The table lists this clone with a count of one. The chain combines TRBV29-1 with TRBJ2-1, with 12 bases fitting TRBD1. The CDR3 loop spans 14 amino acids. V lost 8 bases, J lost 4 bases, and 6 bases stayed unmatched. CDR1 SQVTM and CDR2 ANQGSEA come from the germline V gene. CDR3 residues: CSSGTGGVYNEQFF. The CDR3 DNA reads as TGCAGCTCCGGGACAGGGGGCGTTTACAATGAGCAGTTCTTC.

The chain has TRBV19 and TRBJ2-1, with 14 bases matching TRBD2. Germline-derived CDR1 and CDR2 are LNHDA and SQIVND (reference sequence). This CDR3 is built from 15 residues. V lost 10 bases to trimming and J lost 8 bases; unmatched junction nucleotides: 10. The CDR3 loop is CATTGGLAGAHEQFF. CDR3 coding DNA: TGTGCCACCACCGGGGGACTAGCGGGAGCCCATGAGCAGTTCTTC.

The rearrangement joins TRBV6-6 to TRBJ1-1, with TRBD1 identical over 8 bases. V lost 4 bases, J lost 4 bases, and 8 bases stayed unmatched. The CDR3 has 15 residues. Germline lookup yields CDR1 MNHNY and CDR2 SVGAGI (reference sequence). Written as DNA, the CDR3 is TGTGCCAGCAGTTTCTTGCAGGGGGCGCGCACTGAAGCTTTCTTT. This translates into CASSFLQGARTEAFF.

V gene TRBV2 combines with J gene TRBJ2-5, with 7 bases that match TRBD2. Germline values: CDR1 SNHLY, CDR2 FYNNEI. J was trimmed by 2 bases and V by 3 bases; bases with no gene match: 3. The CDR3 extends over 14 amino acids. Here the CDR3 DNA reads TGTGCCAGCAGTGAGTCACTAGCGCAAGAGACCCAGTACTTC. This encodes CASSESLAQETQYF.

The V gene is TRBV19, the J gene TRBJ2-7; possible D gene TRBD1, 6 bases. V lost 4 bases and J 1 base, leaving 11 bases between the germline ends. The germline V gene encodes CDR1 LNHDA and CDR2 SQIVND (reference sequence). This CDR3 is 14 amino acids long. CDR3 DNA sequence: TGTGCCAGTAGTAATCCGGGACATTCCTACGAGCAGTACTTC. This gives the protein CASSNPGHSYEQYF.

V gene TRBV18 combines with J gene TRBJ1-4; possible D gene TRBD1, 6 bases. CDR3 length equals 16 residues. Germline assignment: CDR1 KGHSH and CDR2 LQKENI. V lost 6 bases, J lost 2 bases, and 16 bases lay in between. The CDR3 region has the DNA TGTGCCAGCTCCCAACAGGGAGCGACTACTAATGAAAAACTGTTTTTT. This encodes CASSQQGATTNEKLFF. Drawing the rest from reference TRBV18 and TRBJ1-4, the complete variable domain is NAGVMQNPRHLVRRRGQEARLRCSPMKGHSHVYWYRQLPEEGLKFMVYLQKENIIDESGMPKERFSAEFPKEGPSILRIQQVVRGDSAAYFCASSQQGATTNEKLFFGSGTQLSVL.

This chain links TRBV4-2 with TRBJ2-1; weak D call: TRBD1 (6 bases). Germline V gene lookup returns CDR1 LGHNA and CDR2 YNFKEQ. Trimming removed 7 bases from V and 9 bases from J, with 22 bases in between. This CDR3 region has 15 residues. The CDR3 loop reads CASTAQGPLGGEQFF. CDR3 nucleotides: TGTGCCAGCACCGCCCAGGGACCCTTAGGGGGTGAGCAGTTCTTC.

The rearrangement links TRBV5-4 to TRBJ2-2; 9 bases are shared with TRBD2. V dropped 4 bases and J dropped 4; count of bases not matched to a gene: 5. The CDR3 has 15 amino acids. From germline, CDR1 is SGHNT and CDR2 YYREEE (reference sequence). The chain's CDR3 is CASSMGLAGTGELFF. Here the CDR3 DNA reads TGTGCCAGCAGCATGGGACTAGCTGGCACCGGGGAGCTGTTTTTT.

V is TRBV6-6 and J is TRBJ2-3; TRBD2 matches 9 bases. V lost 0 bases to trimming and J lost 3 bases; unmatched junction nucleotides: 4. The germline V gene encodes CDR1 MNHNY and CDR2 SVGAGI (reference sequence). CDR3 size: 16 residues. CDR3 loop: CASSYSGTSSTDTQYF. Here the CDR3 DNA reads TGTGCCAGCAGTTACTCGGGGACTAGCTCTACAGATACGCAGTATTTT.

The V and J genes are TRBV3-1 (or the pseudogene TRBV3-2) and TRBJ1-3; D gene ambiguous. CDR3 size: 16 residues. Germline CDR1 is LGHDT and CDR2 is YNNKEL (reference sequence). Trimming removed 1 base at V and 0 bases at J, with 10 bases between. The CDR3 is CASSQGFDISGNTIYF. The CDR3 DNA sequence: TGTGCCAGCAGCCAAGGGTTCGACATCTCTGGAAACACCATATATTTT.

This rearrangement joins TRBV7-9 to TRBJ1-2; 7 nucleotides agree with TRBD1. The V gene's germline CDR1 is SEHNR and CDR2 FQNEAQ (reference sequence). This CDR3 has 15 amino acids. V shed 6 bases and J 0 bases; nucleotides not matched to a gene: 7. The CDR3 region is CASSLQGGANYGYTF. The CDR3 DNA is TGTGCCAGCAGTCTCCAGGGGGGAGCTAACTATGGCTACACCTTC.

This clone was seen only once. Other DNA sequences from this sample encode an identical CDR3 as well. This chain uses TRBV3-1 (or the pseudogene TRBV3-2) with TRBJ1-1, with D perhaps matching TRBD1 (6 bases). The length of the CDR3 is 14 residues. V dropped 4 bases and J dropped 1 base, with 10 bases sitting between them. Germline CDR1 LGHDT, CDR2 YNNKEL (reference sequence). CDR3 nucleotide sequence: TGTGCCAGCAGCCGCGGGGGGCGGAACACTGAAGCTTTCTTT. Amino acid sequence: CASSRGGRNTEAFF.

This clone was observed once. The genes are TRBV10-3 and TRBJ1-1, with 8 bases that match TRBD1. Germline V gene data show CDR1 as ENHRY and CDR2 as SYGVKD. The J segment lost 4 bases and the V segment lost 6 bases, leaving 4 bases of the junction unmatched. The CDR3 consists of 13 residues. The CDR3 bases are TGTGCCATCAGCGGACAGGGCACCACTGAAGCTTTCTTT. Its translation is CAISGQGTTEAFF.

The genes are TRBV4-3 and TRBJ1-6, with D maybe TRBD1 (5 bases). CDR1 is LGHNA, CDR2 YSLEER, per germline. V lost 0 bases and J 6 bases, leaving 15 bases between the germline ends. The CDR3 totals 17 residues. The CDR3 spells CASSQDWEGSGNSPLHF. The CDR3 DNA reads TGCGCCAGCAGCCAAGATTGGGAGGGGTCGGGTAATTCACCCCTCCACTTT.

This clone has just a few counts. The chain links TRBV4-2 to TRBJ2-2, with TRBD1 matching 9 bases. V shed 10 bases and J 3 bases; nucleotides not matched to a gene: 9. Germline V gene data show CDR1 as LGHNA and CDR2 as YNFKEQ. The length of the CDR3 is 15 residues. CDR3 region: CATASRTGDTGELFF. The CDR3 nucleotides read TGTGCCACCGCTTCTCGGACAGGGGACACCGGGGAGCTGTTTTTT.

V gene TRBV11-2 combines with J gene TRBJ1-2; D uncertain. The germline CDR1 and CDR2 sequences are SGHAT and FQNNGV. CDR3 length: 13 residues. V was pared by 1 base and J by 6 bases, with 9 bases between. CDR3 nucleotides: TGTGCCAGCAGCTTAGCGGGGTTTCATGGCTACACCTTC. This gives the protein CASSLAGFHGYTF.